This TCR beta chain was captured in a study of CD8 T cell repertoires and HIV-1 epitope variants. Study overall: Controls included no peptide, Ebola AY9 epitope, and a CMV, EBV, flu pool.

This clone has only a few counts. Its antigen is not identified. Here immunoSEQ multiplex PCR was the method, and the copy in TCRdb shows in-frame clones only, minus some. This table holds about 5,600 clones, less than 65% found once. Trimming left V 2 bases short and J 1 base short, with 8 bases between. This CDR3 comprises 14 residues. Germline CDR1 and CDR2: KGHSH and LQKENI. The study's findings and limits: Five or six clonotypes recognized Nef KF9, one HW9, none TAALDMSHF.

This chain uses TRBV18 with TRBJ2-5; tentatively, D is TRBD2 (5 bases). The TCR was taken from a male donor with HIV. Sample: cultured CD8+ T cells derived from PBMCs. The CDR3 DNA follows: TGTGCCAGCTCACCAGGACTTTCCCAAGAGACCCAGTACTTC. It translates to CASSPGLSQETQYF.